This TCR beta chain comes out of a study of OX40 agonist ivuxolimab in advanced cancers. Clones were sequenced by immunoSEQ multiplex PCR, and TCRdb holds only the in-frame ones, with some missing. Of 20,000 to 25,000 clones listed, around 72% are singletons. The CDR3 has 12 amino acids. Germline V gene lookup returns CDR1 SGHTS and CDR2 YDEGEE. Germline trimming cut 4 bases from V and 6 bases from J; bases unmatched to any gene: 4. This chain links TRBV5-8 with TRBJ2-7; 7 nucleotides align to TRBD2. Sequencing used CD4+ or CD8+ T cells sorted from blood, obtained in a trial of the OX40 agonist ivuxolimab. The clonotype comes from an adult with an advanced solid tumor such as melanoma, head and neck, liver or kidney cancer. DNA for the CDR3: TGTGCCAGCAGCCCGGGGGGACCCGAGCAGTACTTC. It is translated as CASSPGGPEQYF.